This T cell receptor beta chain emerged from a study of PD-1 blockade in classical Hodgkin lymphoma. General study results and limits: Compared with baseline, CD4+ but not CD8+ TCR diversity had risen significantly by C4D1. Patients with a complete response exhibited baseline diversity comparable to newly diagnosed patients.

V shed 5 bases and J shed 6 bases, with 23 bases lying between them. The CDR3 contains 16 residues. The germline V gene encodes CDR1 SGDLS and CDR2 YYNGEE. Only in-frame clones appear in the TCRdb table, and some are missing; sequencing was by immunoSEQ multiplex PCR. Of 5,500 to 7,000 clones in the sample, 80% to 90% were seen once. Of note for this clone: What it binds is unknown.

Indicated time point: cycle 4 day 1 (C4D1), after six to seven weeks of nivolumab. Patients all relapsed after autologous stem cell transplantation, and there was variation in brentuximab vedotin exposure. Best overall response was complete response, partial response or progressive disease in these relapsed/refractory classical Hodgkin lymphoma patients. The TCR comes from a human donor with classical Hodgkin lymphoma. The V call is TRBV9, the J call TRBJ1-2; tentatively, D is TRBD1 (5 bases). The source was peripheral blood mononuclear cells (PBMCs), collected before the fourth cycle of nivolumab. CDR3 in amino acids: CASRVWVVAAGNGYTF. DNA of the CDR3: TGTGCCAGCAGGGTATGGGTGGTGGCGGCAGGGAATGGCTACACCTTC. The full variable domain, rest sourced from reference TRBV9 and TRBJ1-2, is DSGVTQTPKHLITATGQRVTLRCSPRSGDLSVYWYQQSLDQGLQFLIQYYNGEERAKGNILERFSAQQFPDLHSELNLSSLELGDSALYFCASRVWVVAAGNGYTFGSGTRLTVV.